This section outlines one T cell receptor beta chain sequence together with its context. This clone has just one count. Which antigen it targets is not known. No base quality information exists; no much larger clone differs at one position. The receptor library was made with the immunoSEQ multiplex PCR assay. TCRdb holds this immuneACCESS table with in-frame rearrangements only. Some clones are missing; in checked studies, unresolved V genes explain under half, and the rest has no known cause. The sample profile shows over 95,000 clones; about 93% of them were found once. The ten top clones hold roughly 1.5% of the sample. These data originate in a study of T cells after somatic rescue of genetic block (dated by TCRdb to 2020 to 2021). Turning to the overall study: The study assessed how robust, over the long term, a T-cell system was when the system had developed through somatic rescue of a genetic block in T-cell development.

V and J lose 7 bases and 0 bases, and a span of 16 bases separates them. CDR3 length: 16 amino acids, cysteine to phenylalanine. The read is trimmed to its CDR3 DNA, 48 bases read in frame from base 1. CDR1 and CDR2 (SNHLY, FYNNEI) derive from the germline V gene. The chain is assembled from TRBV2 and TRBJ1-3, and TRBD1 may be the D gene, going by 5 matching bases. This receptor was taken from a woman in her late teens or twenties. Sequenced input: peripheral blood mononuclear cells (PBMCs). The CDR3 region has the sequence CASTDGTGNSGNTIYF. At the DNA level, the sequence is TGTGCCAGCACCGACGGGACGGGGAACTCTGGAAACACCATATATTTT.